This TCR beta chain was profiled in a study of regulatory T cells in long-lasting Graves disease. V was trimmed by 1 base and J by 5 bases, leaving 9 bases between them. Per germline, CDR1 MDHEN and CDR2 SYDVKM. The CDR3 runs 14 residues. HTBI primers from iRepertoire and Arm-PCR of CDR3 regions yielded the TCR beta libraries. In the study's own analysis: Identification yielded approximately 67 TRBV and around 15 TRBJ segments across samples. TCRdb reprocessed the multiplex PCR reads via MiXCR and lists one record per CDR3 protein. In this record, the V and J calls reflect TCRdb's handling and not the investigators' own analysis. This table holds 400,000 or so distinct CDR3 sequences, around 21% found once. Time point denoted: persistent/refractory GD, antithyroid drugs over 5 years with positive TRAb. The authors made the TCR library using RNA they extracted from PBMCs.

The clonotype comes from a female donor with Graves disease. Sequencing used peripheral blood mononuclear cells (PBMCs), obtained when the disease was refractory, from a patient treated with antithyroid drugs. The rearrangement uses TRBV28 and TRBJ2-1; D is unclear. DNA of the CDR3: TGTGCCAGCAGTTTATTTGGGCTGAACAATGAGCAGTTCTTC. Translating it yields CASSLFGLNNEQFF.